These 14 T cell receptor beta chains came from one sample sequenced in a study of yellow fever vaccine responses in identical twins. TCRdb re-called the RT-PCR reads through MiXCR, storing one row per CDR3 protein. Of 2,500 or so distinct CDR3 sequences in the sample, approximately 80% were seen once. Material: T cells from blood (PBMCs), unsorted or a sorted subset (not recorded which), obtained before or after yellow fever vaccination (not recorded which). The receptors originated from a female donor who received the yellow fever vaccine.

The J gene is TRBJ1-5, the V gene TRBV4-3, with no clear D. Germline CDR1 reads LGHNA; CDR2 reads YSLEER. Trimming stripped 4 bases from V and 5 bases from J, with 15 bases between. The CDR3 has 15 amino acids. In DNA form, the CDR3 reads TGCGCCAGCAGCCCGAGTCGTGACATGGATCAGCCCCAGCATTTT. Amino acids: CASSPSRDMDQPQHF.

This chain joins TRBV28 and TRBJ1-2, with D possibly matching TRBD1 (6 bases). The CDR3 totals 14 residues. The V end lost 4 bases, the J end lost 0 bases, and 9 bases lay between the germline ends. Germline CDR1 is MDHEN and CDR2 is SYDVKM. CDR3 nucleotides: TGTGCCAGCAGTTCGACAGGTTCTAACTATGGCTACACCTTC. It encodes CASSSTGSNYGYTF.

CDR3: CASSPPSTDTQYF. CDR3 coding DNA: TGTGCCAGCAGTCCCCCCAGCACAGATACGCAGTATTTT. The gene calls are TRBV11-1 and TRBJ2-3; no clear D. Germline V gene sequence: CDR1 SGHAT, CDR2 FQDESV (reference sequence). V lost 6 bases to trimming and J lost 0 bases, with 7 bases between them. CDR3 length equals 13 residues.

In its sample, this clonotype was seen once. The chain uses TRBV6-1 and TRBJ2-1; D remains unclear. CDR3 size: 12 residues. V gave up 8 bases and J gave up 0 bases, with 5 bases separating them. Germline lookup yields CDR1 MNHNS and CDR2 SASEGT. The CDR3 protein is CASGSSYNEQFF. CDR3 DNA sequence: TGTGCCAGCGGCAGCTCCTACAATGAGCAGTTCTTC.

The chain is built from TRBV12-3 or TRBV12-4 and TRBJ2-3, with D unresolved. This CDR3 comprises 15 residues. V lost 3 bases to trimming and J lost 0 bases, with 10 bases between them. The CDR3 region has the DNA TGTGCCAGCAGTTTTAACGGAGACAGCACAGATACGCAGTATTTT. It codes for CASSFNGDSTDTQYF.

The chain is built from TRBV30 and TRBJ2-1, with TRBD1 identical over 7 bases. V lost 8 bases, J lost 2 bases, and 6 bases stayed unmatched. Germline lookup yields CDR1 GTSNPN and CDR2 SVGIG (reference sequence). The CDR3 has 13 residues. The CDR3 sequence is CARGGMTYNEQFF. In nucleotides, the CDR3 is TGTGCCAGAGGGGGCATGACCTACAATGAGCAGTTCTTC.

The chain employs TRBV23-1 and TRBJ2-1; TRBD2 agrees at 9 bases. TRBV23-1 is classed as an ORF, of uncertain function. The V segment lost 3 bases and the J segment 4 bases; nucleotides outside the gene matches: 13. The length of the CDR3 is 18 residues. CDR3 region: CASSQTSGPASVYNEQFF. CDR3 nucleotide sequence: TGCGCCAGCAGTCAGACTAGCGGTCCGGCTTCGGTTTACAATGAGCAGTTCTTC.

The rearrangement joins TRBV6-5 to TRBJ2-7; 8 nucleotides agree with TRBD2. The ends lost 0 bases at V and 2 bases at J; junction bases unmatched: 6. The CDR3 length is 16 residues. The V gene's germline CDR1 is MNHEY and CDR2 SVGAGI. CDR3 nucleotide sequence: TGTGCCAGCAGTTACTCATCTAGCGGGTCCGCCTACGAGCAGTACTTC. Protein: CASSYSSSGSAYEQYF.

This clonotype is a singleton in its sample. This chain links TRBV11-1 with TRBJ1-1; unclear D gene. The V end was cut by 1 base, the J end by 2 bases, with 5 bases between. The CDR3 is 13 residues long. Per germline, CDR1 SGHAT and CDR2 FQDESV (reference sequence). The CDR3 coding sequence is TGTGCCAGCAGCTTAGGATCCAACACTGAAGCTTTCTTT. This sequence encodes CASSLGSNTEAFF. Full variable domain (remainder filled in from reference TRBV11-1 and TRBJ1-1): EAEVAQSPRYKITEKSQAVAFWCDPISGHATLYWYRQILGQGPELLVQFQDESVVDDSQLPKDRFSAERLKGVDSTLKIQPAELGDSAMYLCASSLGSNTEAFFGQGTRLTVV.

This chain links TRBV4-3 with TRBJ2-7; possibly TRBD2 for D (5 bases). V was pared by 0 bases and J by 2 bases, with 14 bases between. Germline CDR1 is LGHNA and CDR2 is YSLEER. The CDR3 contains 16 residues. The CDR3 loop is CASSQDRLAEPYEQYF. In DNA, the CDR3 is TGCGCCAGCAGCCAAGATCGGCTAGCCGAACCCTACGAGCAGTACTTC.

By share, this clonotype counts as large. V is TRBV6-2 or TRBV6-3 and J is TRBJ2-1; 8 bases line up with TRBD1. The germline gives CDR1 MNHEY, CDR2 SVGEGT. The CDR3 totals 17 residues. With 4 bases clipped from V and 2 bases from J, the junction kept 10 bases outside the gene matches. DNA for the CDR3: TGTGCCAGCAGTTTTCGGACAGGGCCCCCGCCCTACAATGAGCAGTTCTTC. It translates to CASSFRTGPPPYNEQFF.

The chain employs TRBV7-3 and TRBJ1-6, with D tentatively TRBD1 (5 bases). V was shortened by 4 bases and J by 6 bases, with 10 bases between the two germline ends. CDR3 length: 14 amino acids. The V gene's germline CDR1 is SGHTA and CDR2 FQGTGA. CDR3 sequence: CASSWTGGNSPLHF. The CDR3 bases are TGTGCCAGCAGCTGGACGGGGGGTAATTCACCCCTCCACTTT.

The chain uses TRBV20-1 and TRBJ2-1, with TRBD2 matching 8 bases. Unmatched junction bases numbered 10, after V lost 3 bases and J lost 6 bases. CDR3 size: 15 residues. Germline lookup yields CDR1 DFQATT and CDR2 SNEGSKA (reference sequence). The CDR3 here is CSASTTSGPTNEQFF. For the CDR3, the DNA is TGCAGTGCTAGTACTACTAGCGGTCCCACCAATGAGCAGTTCTTC.

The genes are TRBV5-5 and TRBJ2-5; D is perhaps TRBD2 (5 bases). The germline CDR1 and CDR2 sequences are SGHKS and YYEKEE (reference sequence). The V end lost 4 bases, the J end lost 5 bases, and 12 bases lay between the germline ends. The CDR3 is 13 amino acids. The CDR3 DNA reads TGTGCCAGCAGCACCTGGACTGCGGAGACCCAGTACTTC. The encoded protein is CASSTWTAETQYF.